The rows below give T cell receptor beta chains drawn from one sample of a study of molecular identifiers for immune sequencing clone quantification. TCRdb called the PCR reads again in MiXCR, with one record for every CDR3 protein. The data show 490,000 or so distinct CDR3 sequences, with about a fifth seen just once and 0.65% to 0.95% held by the top ten. Specimen: naive CD8+ T cells from blood, with Jurkat cell RNA spiked in. The source of these receptors is a human donor in good health. Some libraries in this study had Jurkat cell RNA spiked in. Each CDR3 is given with its conserved first and last residue. D genes are given only for firm matches. Part of the rows lack a size; the others show once, few, many or a class for expanded clones.

J: TRBJ1-1
D: TRBD1
V: TRBV27
size: many
DNA: TGTGCCAGCAGTTTACGGGACAGGGGGCGCGGGATGGACACTGAAGCTTTCTTT
CDR3: CASSLRDRGRGMDTEAFF

J: TRBJ1-6
D: .
V: TRBV7-6
size: .
DNA: TGTGCCAGCAGCCGACATAGGCGGCAGTTCTATAATTCACCCCTCCACTTT
CDR3: CASSRHRRQFYNSPLHF

J: TRBJ2-1
D: .
V: TRBV19
size: .
DNA: TGTGCCAGTAGTATAGCTAGTCGCTCCTACAATGAGCAGTTCTTC
CDR3: CASSIASRSYNEQFF

J: TRBJ1-2
D: .
V: TRBV7-9
size: .
DNA: TGTGCCAGCAGCTTAGCTGATGTTTATGGCTACACCTTC
CDR3: CASSLADVYGYTF

J: TRBJ2-4
D: TRBD2
V: TRBV2
size: many
DNA: TGTGCCAGCAGTGAGAGCGGGGGAAGGAACATTCAGTACTTC
CDR3: CASSESGGRNIQYF

J: TRBJ2-6
D: .
V: TRBV4-3
size: many
DNA: TGCGCCAGCAGCCAGGGGGCCCTGATGGGGGCCAACGTCCTGACTTTC
CDR3: CASSQGALMGANVLTF

J: TRBJ2-5
D: .
V: TRBV27
size: .
DNA: TGTGCCAGCAGACCTGGGACTGCCTCAGAGACCCAGTACTTC
CDR3: CASRPGTASETQYF

J: TRBJ1-2
D: TRBD1
V: TRBV6-5
size: many
DNA: TGTGCCAGCAGTTCAAACACGCTTGAAGGACAGGTCTTC
CDR3: CASSSNTLEGQVF

J: TRBJ2-7
D: TRBD1
V: TRBV14
size: .
DNA: TGTGCCAGCAGCCCGCTCTGGACAGGCAACTACGAGCAGTACTTC
CDR3: CASSPLWTGNYEQYF

J: TRBJ2-3
D: TRBD2
V: TRBV9
size: many
DNA: TGTGCCAGCAGCCTAGCGGGAAATCAAGATACGCAGTATTTT
CDR3: CASSLAGNQDTQYF

J: TRBJ1-6
D: .
V: TRBV5-6
size: .
DNA: TGTGCCAGCAGCTTGGATAGGACAGCCAATTCACCCCTCCACTTT
CDR3: CASSLDRTANSPLHF

J: TRBJ1-5
D: .
V: TRBV4-1
size: .
DNA: TGCGCCAGCAGCCAAGACCCCGGGATCAATCAGCCCCAGCATTTT
CDR3: CASSQDPGINQPQHF

J: TRBJ2-3
D: .
V: TRBV30
size: .
DNA: TGTGCCCGGAGTGTAGCGGCGGGCACAGATACGCAGTATTTT
CDR3: CARSVAAGTDTQYF